The 13 T cell receptor beta chains given below trace back to one sample, sequenced in a study of T cells in Graves' hyperthyroidism and ophthalmopathy. Amplified TCR beta CDR3 regions came from RNA transcripts. A set of HTBI primers served as the primers for a first-round RT-PCR of the TCR CDR3. A single record per CDR3 protein comes from TCRdb applying MiXCR to the multiplex PCR reads. The repertoire holds 450,000 to 700,000 distinct CDR3 sequences, with roughly 50% as singletons. Sequences were obtained from peripheral blood or thyroid tissue (not recorded which). The receptor set was obtained from a woman aged 18-29 years with Graves' hyperthyroidism.

The rearrangement uses TRBV20-1 and TRBJ1-2, with D maybe TRBD1 (5 bases). CDR3 length equals 12 residues. Germline V gene data show CDR1 as DFQATT and CDR2 as SNEGSKA (reference sequence). Trimming cost V 4 bases and J 8 bases, with 14 bases left between them. CDR3 loop: CSANRGLEGYTF. For the CDR3, the DNA is TGCAGTGCTAATCGGGGGTTGGAAGGCTACACCTTC.

CDR3 DNA sequence: TGCAGTGCTAGATGGACAGGGGGCGCAGGCAATCAGCCCCAGCATTTT. Translating gives CSARWTGGAGNQPQHF. The chain joins TRBV20-1 to TRBJ1-5; 11 bases map to TRBD1. The CDR3 has 16 amino acids. The germline CDR1 and CDR2 sequences are DFQATT and SNEGSKA (reference sequence). Trimming removed 2 bases from V and 2 bases from J; junction bases left unmatched: 5.

The rearrangement joins TRBV30 to TRBJ2-5; no firm D call. CDR3 length: 14 amino acids. Germline V gives CDR1 GTSNPN, CDR2 SVGIG (reference sequence). Trimming took off 4 bases at V and 7 bases at J, with 19 bases between the two ends. The CDR3, as DNA: TGTGCCTGGAACGCCGGGTCGAGGCGCGGGACCCAGTACTTC. Translated: CAWNAGSRRGTQYF.

This chain uses TRBV6-1 with TRBJ1-5; 9 bases are a match to TRBD1. CDR1 is MNHNS, CDR2 SASEGT, per germline. V lost 8 bases to trimming and J lost 3 bases; unmatched junction nucleotides: 5. This CDR3 contains 14 residues. The CDR3, as DNA: TGTGCCAGCTCCGGGACAGGGATCAATCAGCCCCAGCATTTT. Translation: CASSGTGINQPQHF.

This clonotype was recorded many times. The J gene is TRBJ2-7, the V gene TRBV12-3 or TRBV12-4; 10 bases map to TRBD2. The junction had 1 base not matched to a gene; V was cut back by 5 bases and J by 0 bases. The CDR3 totals 14 residues. CDR3 nucleotides: TGTGCCAGCAGTGCTAGCGGGAGCTCCTACGAGCAGTACTTC. Its protein is CASSASGSSYEQYF.

The rearrangement uses TRBV10-3 and TRBJ1-5; a possible D gene is TRBD1 (5 bases). Germline CDR1 ENHRY, CDR2 SYGVKD. Deletions cut 3 bases from V and 6 bases from J, with 15 bases between. CDR3 length equals 15 residues. CDR3 sequence: CAISEGDFRAQPQHF. CDR3 coding DNA: TGTGCCATCAGTGAAGGAGACTTCAGGGCTCAGCCCCAGCATTTT.

This clonotype was counted many times. The chain joins TRBV7-8 to TRBJ2-7; D not resolved. CDR1 and CDR2 (germline): SGHVS, FQNEAQ. V lost 3 bases to trimming and J lost 2 bases, with 11 bases between them. This CDR3 region has 14 residues. The CDR3 sequence is CASSFSRRTYEQYF. In nucleotides, the CDR3 is TGTGCCAGCAGCTTCTCTCGGCGCACCTACGAGCAGTACTTC.

The CDR3 DNA reads as TGTGCCAGCAGCCCCCCCGGGACTAGCGGGAGGCGGGAGCAGTACTTC. Its translation is CASSPPGTSGRREQYF. J is TRBJ2-7 and V is TRBV7-8; 15 bases align to TRBD2. The CDR3 consists of 16 residues. The germline V gene has CDR1 SGHVS and CDR2 FQNEAQ. V lost 5 bases and J lost 7; bases outside the gene matches: 9.

The V call is TRBV2, the J call TRBJ2-5, with TRBD1 identical over 10 bases. The germline V gene has CDR1 SNHLY and CDR2 FYNNEI. The junction had 8 bases not matched to a gene; V was cut back by 5 bases and J by 5 bases. CDR3 length: 15 amino acids. The CDR3 protein is CASSRRTGGVETQYF. CDR3 DNA: TGTGCCAGCAGTAGAAGGACAGGGGGTGTGGAGACCCAGTACTTC.

This clonotype appeared many times. The chain couples TRBV12-3 or TRBV12-4 to TRBJ1-1; no definite D call. The V end was cut by 1 base, the J end by 4 bases, with 7 bases between. The CDR3 runs to 13 residues. The CDR3 region is CASSLDTGTEAFF. The CDR3 coding sequence is TGTGCCAGCAGTTTAGACACCGGCACTGAAGCTTTCTTT.

The chain is built from TRBV4-1 and TRBJ2-7; D possibly corresponds to TRBD1 (6 bases). The CDR3 sequence is 19 residues long. V dropped 2 bases and J dropped 0 bases, with 23 bases sitting between them. The germline gives CDR1 MGHRA, CDR2 YSYEKL. The CDR3 loop reads CASSQFSAYRESSSYEQYF. DNA of the CDR3: TGCGCCAGCAGCCAATTTTCGGCTTACAGGGAATCCAGCTCCTACGAGCAGTACTTC.

This chain joins TRBV10-2 and TRBJ2-7; a weak D match, TRBD1 (5 bases). Germline V gives CDR1 WSHSY, CDR2 SAAADI. Between the trimmed V and J ends, which lost 4 bases and 5 bases, there was a span of 6 bases. CDR3 length equals 11 residues. The CDR3: CASSGGDEQYF. The CDR3 DNA reads TGCGCCAGCAGTGGGGGCGACGAGCAGTACTTC.

This clonotype came up a few times. The genes are TRBV6-2 or TRBV6-3 and TRBJ2-7; D possibly corresponds to TRBD1 (6 bases). Per the germline V gene, CDR1 is MNHEY and CDR2 is SVGEGT. The CDR3 is 16 amino acids. V was pared by 6 bases and J by 2 bases, with 20 bases between. The CDR3 region has the DNA TGTGCCAGCAGGTACAGGGAGCAGGGGTCACCCTACGAGCAGTACTTC. It encodes CASRYREQGSPYEQYF.